This T cell receptor (beta chain) was retrieved from a study of blood T cell repertoires in COVID-19. In the original analysis: The assay estimated nucleated cells by amplifying reference gene primers. Libraries were prepared by immunoSEQ multiplex PCR; TCRdb keeps only in-frame clonotypes and omits some of them. The V and J calls and clone size are taken from that table; D and trimming were inferred from the DNA. The sample contains some 150,000 clones, around 79% of which appear only once. The V gene's germline CDR1 is SGHTA and CDR2 FQGTGA. The CDR3 has 13 amino acids. V was shortened by 2 bases and J by 4 bases, with 5 bases between the two germline ends. In its sample, this clone was seen once.

The receptor was isolated from a man between 45 and 60 years old with active or convalescent COVID-19. Material: peripheral blood. This chain connects TRBV7-3 to TRBJ2-2; D not certain. The CDR3 spells CASSLGPTGELFF. The CDR3 DNA sequence: TGTGCCAGCAGCTTAGGCCCCACCGGGGAGCTGTTTTTT.